Included here is one T cell receptor (beta chain) sequence, with context. This CDR3 region has 14 residues. Deletions cut 1 base from V and 3 bases from J, with 10 bases between. Germline CDR1 is MGHDK and CDR2 is SYGVNS. This sample was included in a study of cytomegalovirus exposure and HLA in healthy donors. The table came from immunoSEQ multiplex PCR; TCRdb's copy has only in-frame clones and leaves some out. The data contain about 200,000 clones, around 83% of them seen just once; the ten biggest clones take up about an eighth. This sequence originates from a woman aged 30 to 39 in good health and CMV-seropositive. The V and J genes are TRBV25-1 and TRBJ2-7; TRBD2 might be the D (6 bases). The sequenced sample consisted of PBMCs. CDR3 loop: CASSEFVGSYEQYF. CDR3 in DNA: TGTGCCAGCAGTGAATTCGTCGGGAGCTACGAGCAGTACTTC.